This TCR beta chain was identified in a study of shared clonotypes between healthy human individuals. The CDR3 is made up of 16 amino acids. Germline CDR1 reads LNHDA; CDR2 reads SQIVND (reference sequence). The ends lost 4 bases at V and 2 bases at J; junction bases unmatched: 8. Profiled with immunoSEQ multiplex PCR; TCRdb holds only in-frame clones, not every one. Of approximately 710,000 clones listed, about 92% are singletons. Study-wide points: Sampling involved blood alone; tissue repertoires likely differ.

A remark on this clone: The antigen is unknown.

This chain links TRBV19 with TRBJ2-7; 10 bases are shared with TRBD2. Source material: memory CD8+ T cells from PBMCs. Subset denoted: CD45RO+ cells pooled with CCR7-negative TemRA cells. This sequence originates from a man younger than 35 in good health. Some clones in this sample may be carry-over from other donors' samples. Here the CDR3 reads CASSRYKREGPYEQYF. The CDR3 coding sequence is TGTGCCAGTAGTAGATACAAGCGGGAGGGCCCCTACGAGCAGTACTTC.